This entry concerns a single TCR beta chain. These data belong to a study of early T cells in non-severe SARS-CoV-2 infection. Whole-study context: Chains were not paired, and sequencing was done on bulk RNA from unsorted whole blood.

Individual cDNA molecules received unique molecular identifiers. TCRdb reprocessed the 5' RACE reads with MiXCR, giving one entry per CDR3 protein. The sample has about 69,000 distinct CDR3 sequences, roughly 13% seen once. The V end was cut by 7 bases, the J end by 12 bases, with 13 bases between. The CDR3 is 10 amino acids. Germline assignment: CDR1 SQVTM and CDR2 ANQGSEA. V usage is TRBV29-1 and J usage is TRBJ2-1, with a weak D call TRBD1 (6 bases). This receptor was identified in an adult who was a healthcare worker with PCR-confirmed SARS-CoV-2 infection or an uninfected control (not recorded which). Material: whole blood. Written as DNA, the CDR3 is TGCAGCGCCCACTCAGGGGTGCAGTTCTTC. It specifies CSAHSGVQFF.